These 17 T cell receptor beta chains originate from one sample sequenced in a study of molecular identifiers for immune sequencing clone quantification. TCRdb independently ran MiXCR on the PCR reads; one entry per CDR3 protein. The data contain hundreds of thousands of distinct CDR3 sequences, about 20% of them singletons. The sample was naive CD8+ T cells from blood, with Jurkat cell RNA spiked in. Subset given: FACS-sorted CD8+CD4-CCR7+CD45RA+ naive T cells. These receptors were obtained from a human donor in good health. Some libraries in this study had Jurkat cell RNA spiked in.

Regarding this clonotype: A much larger clone lies a single base off, so this may be a read error. The final CDR3 position lacks the conserved phenylalanine or tryptophan, pointing to a likely read error. V gene TRBV27 combines with J gene TRBJ1-1; possibly TRBD1 for D (5 bases). The germline V and J ends were trimmed by 5 bases and 5 bases, with 15 bases remaining between them. CDR3 length equals 14 residues. Germline V lookup: CDR1 MNHEY, CDR2 SMNVEV (reference sequence). The CDR3 reads CASSPGLLLTEAFC. The CDR3 coding sequence is TGTGCCAGCAGTCCGGGACTCTTGTTGACTGAAGCTTTCTGT.

Regarding this clonotype: This may arise from a read error, as a much more abundant clone is one base away. The chain couples TRBV9 to TRBJ2-7; possible D gene TRBD2, 5 bases. This CDR3 is built from 15 residues. From germline, CDR1 is SGDLS and CDR2 YYNGEE. The CDR3 loop reads CSSSPSYGSSYEQYF. As DNA, the CDR3 is TGTTCCAGCAGCCCCTCTTATGGGAGCTCCTACGAGCAGTACTTC.

Comment on this clonotype: This could be a read error, since a much larger clone is one nucleotide away. The chain joins TRBV27 to TRBJ1-1; weak D call: TRBD1 (6 bases). Germline CDR1 and CDR2: MNHEY and SMNVEV (reference sequence). The CDR3 loop spans 14 amino acids. The V end was cut by 5 bases, the J end by 5 bases, with 15 bases between. CDR3 protein: CASSPGTSATEAFF. The CDR3 DNA reads TGTGCCAGCAGTCCAGGGACATCAGCAACTGAAGCTTTCTTT.

This chain joins TRBV13 and TRBJ2-3; TRBD2 aligns across 11 bases. The CDR3 spans 16 residues. With V trimmed by 4 bases and J by 2 bases, 5 bases remained unmatched. The V gene's germline CDR1 is PRHDT and CDR2 FYEKMQ (reference sequence). The CDR3 sequence is CASSSLAGGDTDTQYF. The CDR3 nucleotides read TGTGCCAGCAGCTCGCTAGCGGGAGGTGACACAGATACGCAGTATTTT.

This clonotype showed up many times. The genes are TRBV14 and TRBJ1-2, with a possible D match to TRBD1 (5 bases). The germline V gene has CDR1 SGHDN and CDR2 FVKESK. The V end was cut by 0 bases, the J end by 6 bases, with 17 bases between. The CDR3 covers 16 residues. The CDR3 DNA sequence: TGTGCCAGCAGCCAAGATACCAGAACGGGGGTCGATGGCTACACCTTC. It codes for CASSQDTRTGVDGYTF.

This clonotype was observed at least ten times. The CDR3 reads CSRKRGYSYEQYF. The CDR3 coding sequence is TGCAGTCGGAAGCGGGGGTACTCCTACGAGCAGTACTTC. The genes are TRBV20-1 and TRBJ2-7, with 8 bases fitting TRBD2. The germline CDR1 and CDR2 sequences are DFQATT and SNEGSKA (reference sequence). With 8 bases clipped from V and 0 bases from J, the junction kept 6 bases outside the gene matches. The CDR3 extends over 13 amino acids.

The chain employs TRBV12-3 or TRBV12-4 and TRBJ2-1; possible D gene TRBD1, 6 bases. This CDR3 spans 17 amino acids. V dropped 6 bases and J dropped 0 bases, with 18 bases sitting between them. Here the CDR3 DNA reads TGTGCCAGCAGCCCCCCTCCGGACAGCTACTCCTACAATGAGCAGTTCTTC. Translating it yields CASSPPPDSYSYNEQFF.

This clonotype has at least ten counts. The chain joins TRBV28 to TRBJ2-7; 9 positions match TRBD2. The V segment lost 6 bases and the J segment 3 bases; nucleotides outside the gene matches: 9. Germline values: CDR1 MDHEN, CDR2 SYDVKM. The CDR3 sequence is 15 residues long. The CDR3 DNA is TGTGCCAGCAGCCTCTTCAGACTAGCGGACTACGAGCAGTACTTC. Residues: CASSLFRLADYEQYF.

The V gene is TRBV27, the J gene TRBJ2-1, with D maybe TRBD2 (7 bases). Germline V CDR1 and CDR2: MNHEY, SMNVEV (reference sequence). V was trimmed by 2 bases and J by 4 bases, leaving 12 bases between them. This CDR3 contains 15 residues. The CDR3 nucleotides read TGTGCCAGCAGTTTAATGGCGGGGGCTTACAATGAGCAGTTCTTC. Translation: CASSLMAGAYNEQFF.

This clonotype was seen a few times. One end of the junction does not line up with germline, which may come from a read error. This chain uses TRBV12-3 or TRBV12-4 with TRBJ2-3; D may be TRBD1 (6 bases). The CDR3 has 13 residues. The CDR3 DNA sequence: TGTGCCAGCAGTCTGAGGACAGAGGATACGCGGTATTTT. It is translated as CASSLRTEDTRYF.

Regarding this clonotype: A much larger clone is a single base away; this may be a read error. The gene calls are TRBV12-3 or TRBV12-4 and TRBJ1-1; D might be TRBD1 (5 bases). The CDR3 has 12 residues. CDR3 nucleotide sequence: TGTGCCGGCAGTTTTGGGACTTCTGAAGCTTTCTTT. Amino acid sequence: CAGSFGTSEAFF.

This clonotype was recorded at least ten times. This sequence joins TRBV5-6 and TRBJ1-5, with 7 bases matching TRBD1. The J segment lost 0 bases and the V segment lost 3 bases, leaving 15 bases of the junction unmatched. The CDR3 is 19 amino acids. Germline V lookup: CDR1 SGHDT, CDR2 YYEEEE. The CDR3 sequence: CASSSTASRTGYSNQPQHF. The CDR3 DNA reads TGTGCCAGCAGCTCCACCGCCTCCCGGACAGGTTATAGCAATCAGCCCCAGCATTTT.

This clonotype was seen more than once but under ten times. The chain recombines TRBV2 with TRBJ1-2, with TRBD1 matching over 8 bases. CDR3 length: 17 residues. Germline trimming cut 1 base from V and 1 base from J; bases unmatched to any gene: 8. Germline CDR1 SNHLY, CDR2 FYNNEI. CDR3 sequence: CASSEVAGGASNYGYTF. DNA for the CDR3: TGTGCCAGCAGTGAAGTTGCAGGGGGCGCGAGTAACTATGGCTACACCTTC. Looking up the rest from reference TRBV2 and TRBJ1-2 gives the full variable domain: EPEVTQTPSHQVTQMGQEVILRCVPISNHLYFYWYRQILGQKVEFLVSFYNNEISEKSEIFDDQFSVERPDGSNFTLKIRSTKLEDSAMYFCASSEVAGGASNYGYTFGSGTRLTVV.

Only a few counts were recorded for this clonotype. The V and J genes are TRBV30 and TRBJ2-7; no firm D call. Deletions cut 3 bases from V and 1 base from J, with 10 bases between. In germline, CDR1 is GTSNPN, CDR2 SVGIG (reference sequence). This CDR3 is 13 amino acids long. CDR3 residues: CAWSPGPSYEQYF. The CDR3 nucleotides read TGTGCCTGGAGCCCTGGACCTTCCTACGAGCAGTACTTC.

This chain uses TRBV12-5 with TRBJ2-2; 8 nucleotides match TRBD2. Germline V gene data show CDR1 as LGHNT and CDR2 as FRNRAP. The CDR3 length is 17 residues. Trimming cost V 3 bases and J 1 base; bases outside gene matches: 7. This chain's CDR3 is CASGFEAGGWNTGELFF. The CDR3 region has the DNA TGTGCTAGTGGTTTTGAGGCGGGAGGTTGGAACACCGGGGAGCTGTTTTTT.

The chain couples TRBV20-1 to TRBJ2-7; 9 bases fit TRBD1. This CDR3 comprises 14 residues. Germline CDR1 is DFQATT and CDR2 is SNEGSKA (reference sequence). V shed 5 bases and J 3 bases; nucleotides not matched to a gene: 8. CDR3 nucleotides: TGCAGTGCTCCCAAAGACAGGGGGGTCTACGAGCAGTACTTC. Amino acid sequence: CSAPKDRGVYEQYF.

Details on this clonotype: A much larger clone sits a single nucleotide away, making a read error possible. The chain has TRBV27 and TRBJ2-5, with 10 nucleotides matching TRBD1. This CDR3 is 13 amino acids long. CDR1 is MNHEY and CDR2 is SMNVEV in the germline V gene (reference sequence). CDR3 bases: TGTGCCAGCAGGGGACAGGGGATAGAGACCCAGCACTTC. Its protein is CASRGQGIETQHF.